The rows below give T cell receptor beta chains drawn from one sample of a study of OX40 agonist ivuxolimab in advanced cancers. Using immunoSEQ multiplex PCR, the repertoire was profiled, and TCRdb retains in-frame clones only, with some absent. The table lists more than 70,000 clones, roughly 85% of them singletons. Sequences were derived from CD4+ or CD8+ T cells sorted from blood, sampled in a trial of the OX40 agonist ivuxolimab. The origin of the receptors is an adult with an advanced solid tumor such as melanoma, head and neck, liver or kidney cancer. Each CDR3 is given with its conserved first and last residue. The D gene is left open where the match is weak. Rows may omit the clone size; those that give it use once, few, many or a size class.

TRBJ1-1	TRBV28	13	NA	NA	TGTGCCAGCAGTCTGCGGTCAGGTACTGAAGCTTTCTTT	CASSLRSGTEAFF
TRBJ2-5	TRBV5-4	15	NA	NA	TGTGCCAGCACCGGGGACTCTACCGCGCAAGAGACCCAGTACTTC	CASTGDSTAQETQYF
TRBJ2-7	TRBV5-1	14	few	TRBD1	TGCGCCAGCAGTTTTGACAGGGCTTCCTACGAGCAGTACTTC	CASSFDRASYEQYF
TRBJ2-3	TRBV5-1	17	NA	NA	TGCGCCAGCAGCCGCAGCGTGGTAGCGGCCTACACAGATACGCAGTATTTT	CASSRSVVAAYTDTQYF
TRBJ2-3	TRBV11-3	15	NA	NA	TGTGCCAGCAGCTTAGAACAGCGGGGCACAGATACGCAGTATTTT	CASSLEQRGTDTQYF
TRBJ2-7	TRBV7-9	16	NA	NA	TGTGCCAGCAGCTTAGAGGTGGGGAAGGGACGATACGAGCAGTACTTC	CASSLEVGKGRYEQYF
TRBJ2-5	TRBV4-1	17	NA	NA	TGCGCCAGCAGCCAACCCTTCGGGGCGGGGGCCCAAGAGACCCAGTACTTC	CASSQPFGAGAQETQYF
TRBJ1-6	TRBV7-2	14	NA	NA	TGTGCCAGCACTCTGAGCTCCTATAATTCACCCCTCCACTTT	CASTLSSYNSPLHF
TRBJ1-1	TRBV29-1	15	NA	TRBD1	TGCAGCGGCCACGGGACAGGGGGGGGGAACACTGAAGCTTTCTTT	CSGHGTGGGNTEAFF
TRBJ1-1	TRBV5-1	14	NA	NA	TGCGCCAGCAGTTTCCAGGATTCGAACACTGAAGCTTTCTTT	CASSFQDSNTEAFF
TRBJ2-1	TRBV7-9	15	NA	NA	TGTGCCAGCAGCCTCTTGACTGGATCCTACAATGAGCAGTTCTTC	CASSLLTGSYNEQFF
TRBJ2-7	TRBV7-9	15	NA	TRBD1	TGTGCCAGCAGCTTAGCGGGACAGGGCCCCTACGAGCAGTACTTC	CASSLAGQGPYEQYF
TRBJ1-1	TRBV6-5	15	NA	TRBD1	TGTGCCAGCCCTGGAGGACAGGAACTGAACACTGAAGCTTTCTTT	CASPGGQELNTEAFF
TRBJ2-2	TRBV18	17	NA	TRBD1	TGTGCCAGCTCACCATTTGCACAGGGGGCAAATACCGGGGAGCTGTTTTTT	CASSPFAQGANTGELFF
TRBJ1-5	TRBV7-6	14	NA	NA	TGTGCCAGCAGCTTAGCGCTCGGGGGACAGCCCCAGCATTTT	CASSLALGGQPQHF
TRBJ1-2	TRBV28	15	NA	TRBD1	TGTGCCAGCAGTTTATACCGGACAGGGGGCTATGGCTACACCTTC	CASSLYRTGGYGYTF
TRBJ2-4	TRBV11-3	16	once	TRBD2	TGTGCCAGCACCCCGGCGGGGGATCTAGCCAAAAACATTCAGTACTTC	CASTPAGDLAKNIQYF
TRBJ1-5	TRBV7-2	13	NA	NA	TGTGCCAGCAGCCCTAACAACGTTCAGCCCCAGCATTTT	CASSPNNVQPQHF
TRBJ1-4	TRBV15	15	NA	NA	TGTGCCACCAGCAGAGAACAGGGCATTAATGAAAAACTGTTTTTT	CATSREQGINEKLFF
TRBJ2-5	TRBV29-1	11	few	NA	TGCAGCTTCCGGGGGAAAGAGACCCAGTACTTC	CSFRGKETQYF
TRBJ1-2	TRBV5-1	14	NA	TRBD1	TGCGCCAGCAGCTTAGCAGGGGGCGAGTATGGCTACACCTTC	CASSLAGGEYGYTF
TRBJ1-5	TRBV4-3	13	NA	NA	TGCGCCAGCAGCCAAGATACCGGCCAGCCCCAGCATTTT	CASSQDTGQPQHF
TRBJ2-3	TRBV5-1	14	NA	NA	TGCGCCAGCGGGGCTGGGGTCAACGGAGATACGCAGTATTTT	CASGAGVNGDTQYF
TRBJ1-6	TRBV7-9	17	few	NA	TGTGCCAGCAGCTTAGTGGGAACGGGCCTGCTAAATTCACCCCTCCACTTT	CASSLVGTGLLNSPLHF
TRBJ2-6	TRBV2	16	NA	NA	TGTGCCACCATACCCGGGAAGACCTCTGGGGCCAACGTCCTGACTTTC	CATIPGKTSGANVLTF
TRBJ1-1	TRBV14	13	NA	NA	TGTGCCAGCAGCCAAGCAAAGAACACTGAAGCTTTCTTT	CASSQAKNTEAFF
TRBJ2-7	TRBV11-2	14	few	TRBD2	TGTGCCAGCAGCTTACAACCTAGCGGAGGCGAGCAGTACTTC	CASSLQPSGGEQYF
TRBJ1-2	TRBV19	15	NA	TRBD1	TGTGCCAGTAGTAAACCGGACAGGGGGAAAGATGGCTACACCTTC	CASSKPDRGKDGYTF
TRBJ2-3	TRBV11-2	16	NA	TRBD2	TGTGCCAGCAGACAACCGGGACTAGGACCCACAGATACGCAGTATTTT	CASRQPGLGPTDTQYF
TRBJ2-1	TRBV4-1	20	NA	TRBD2	TGCGCCAGCAGCCAAGATGGGACCGGGACTAGCGGGAGTAGGGGTAATGAGCAGTTCTTC	CASSQDGTGTSGSRGNEQFF
TRBJ1-6	TRBV28	17	NA	TRBD1	TGTGCCAGCAGTTTATCCCACAGGGGCTCCTATAATTCACCCCTCCACTTT	CASSLSHRGSYNSPLHF
TRBJ1-2	TRBV5-6	17	NA	NA	TGTGCCAGCAGCCCCACCCCTTCCCCGGGGATCCGCTATGGCTACACCTTC	CASSPTPSPGIRYGYTF
TRBJ2-5	TRBV5-1	13	NA	NA	TGCGCCAGCAGCTTGATGAATCCGGAGACCCAGTACTTC	CASSLMNPETQYF
TRBJ1-2	TRBV5-6	13	NA	NA	TGTGCCAGCAGATACGAGATAAACTATGGCTACACCTTC	CASRYEINYGYTF
TRBJ1-2	TRBV5-6	13	NA	TRBD1	TGTGCCAGCAGTTCAACAGGGGTAGACGGCTACACCTTC	CASSSTGVDGYTF
TRBJ2-1	TRBV7-9	14	NA	TRBD2	TGTGCCAGCAGCTTAGCGCCGCGAAGCGGGAGTCAGTTCTTC	CASSLAPRSGSQFF
TRBJ2-5	TRBV5-1	17	NA	TRBD1	TGCGCCAGCAGCTCAACCGGGACAGGGGGGAACGGGGAGACCCAGTACTTC	CASSSTGTGGNGETQYF
TRBJ1-1	TRBV10-3	15	NA	NA	TGTGCCATCAAATCGGCAGGGATGGGGAACACTGAAGCTTTCTTT	CAIKSAGMGNTEAFF
TRBJ1-2	TRBV7-2	16	NA	NA	TGTGCCAGCAGCCCATCGACAGTCTATCTTAACTATGGCTACACCTTC	CASSPSTVYLNYGYTF
TRBJ2-3	TRBV4-1	17	NA	TRBD2	TGCGCCAGCAGCCAAGATCCGGCGGGAGGGCGCACAGATACGCAGTATTTT	CASSQDPAGGRTDTQYF